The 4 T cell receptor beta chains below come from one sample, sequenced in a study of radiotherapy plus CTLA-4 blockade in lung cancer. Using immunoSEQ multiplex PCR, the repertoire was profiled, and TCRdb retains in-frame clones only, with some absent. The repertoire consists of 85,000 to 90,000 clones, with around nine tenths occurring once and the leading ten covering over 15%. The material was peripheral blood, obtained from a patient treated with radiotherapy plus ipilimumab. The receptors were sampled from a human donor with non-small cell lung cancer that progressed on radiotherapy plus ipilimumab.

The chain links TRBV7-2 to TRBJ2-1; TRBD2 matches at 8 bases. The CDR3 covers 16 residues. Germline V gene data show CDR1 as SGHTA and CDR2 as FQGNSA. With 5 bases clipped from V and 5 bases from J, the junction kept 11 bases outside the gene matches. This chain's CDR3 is CASSLSGAGGHNEQFF. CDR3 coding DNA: TGTGCCAGCAGCCTCAGCGGGGCGGGGGGACACAATGAGCAGTTCTTC. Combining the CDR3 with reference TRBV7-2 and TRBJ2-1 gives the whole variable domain GAGVSQSPSNKVTEKGKDVELRCDPISGHTALYWYRQSLGQGLEFLIYFQGNSAPDKSGLPSDRFSAERTGGSVSTLTIQRTQQEDSAVYLCASSLSGAGGHNEQFFGPGTRLTVL.

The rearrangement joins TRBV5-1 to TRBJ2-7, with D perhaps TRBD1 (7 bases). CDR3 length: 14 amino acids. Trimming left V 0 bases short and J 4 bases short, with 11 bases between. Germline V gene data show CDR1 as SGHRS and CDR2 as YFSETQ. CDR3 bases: TGCGCCAGCAGCTTGGAGGCAGGGGGGTACGAGCAGTACTTC. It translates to CASSLEAGGYEQYF. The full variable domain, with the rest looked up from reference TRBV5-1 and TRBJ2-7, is KAGVTQTPRYLIKTRGQQVTLSCSPISGHRSVSWYQQTPGQGLQFLFEYFSETQRNKGNFPGRFSGRQFSNSRSEMNVSTLELGDSALYLCASSLEAGGYEQYFGPGTRLTVT.

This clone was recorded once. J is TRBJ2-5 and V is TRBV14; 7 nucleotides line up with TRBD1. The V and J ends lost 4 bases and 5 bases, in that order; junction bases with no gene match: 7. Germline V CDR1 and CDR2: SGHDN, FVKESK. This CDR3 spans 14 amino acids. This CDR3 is CASSPGQVLETQYF. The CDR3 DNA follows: TGTGCCAGCAGCCCTGGACAGGTCCTGGAGACCCAGTACTTC.

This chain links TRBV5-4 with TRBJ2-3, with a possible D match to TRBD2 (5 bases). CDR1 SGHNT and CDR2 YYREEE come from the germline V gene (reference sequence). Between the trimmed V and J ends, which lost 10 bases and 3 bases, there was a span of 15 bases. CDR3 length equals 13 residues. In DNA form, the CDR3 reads TGTGCCCTAAGGCGGTCGGGGACAGATACGCAGTATTTT. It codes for CALRRSGTDTQYF.